Following are 7 T cell receptor beta chains from one sample sequenced in a study of T cell responses to AZD1222 COVID-19 vaccine. Profiled with immunoSEQ multiplex PCR; TCRdb holds only in-frame clones, not every one. The repertoire holds about 150,000 clones, with about 92% as singletons. The sample here was peripheral blood, taken on day 0 of AZD1222 vaccination. All receptors derive from an adult in good health.

This clone turned up a few times. V is TRBV18 and J is TRBJ1-4, with D uncertain. With 4 bases removed from V and 8 bases from J, the gap between germline ends came to 17 bases. The CDR3 totals 15 residues. Germline-derived CDR1 and CDR2 are KGHSH and LQKENI. The CDR3 sequence is CASSLETGSGEKLFF. In DNA form, the CDR3 reads TGTGCCAGCTCACTAGAAACTGGCTCTGGGGAAAAACTGTTTTTT.

The CDR3, as DNA: TGTGCCAGCAGCCCTCTCCAGGACAGGAATTCACCCCTCCACTTT. Its protein product is CASSPLQDRNSPLHF. This rearrangement joins TRBV3-1 (or the pseudogene TRBV3-2) to TRBJ1-6; 7 bases are shared with TRBD1. V dropped 4 bases and J dropped 7; count of bases not matched to a gene: 7. The CDR3 spans 15 residues. Germline CDR1 reads LGHDT; CDR2 reads YNNKEL (reference sequence).

The CDR3 bases are TGCGCCAGCAGCTTAAGGACAGGGACTGGCGAGCAGTACTTC. Its translation: CASSLRTGTGEQYF. This sequence joins TRBV5-1 and TRBJ2-7; 8 nucleotides align to TRBD1. This CDR3 region has 14 residues. CDR1 and CDR2 from the germline V gene are SGHRS and YFSETQ. J was trimmed by 6 bases and V by 2 bases; bases with no gene match: 7. Full variable domain (outside the CDR3, taken from reference TRBV5-1 and TRBJ2-7): KAGVTQTPRYLIKTRGQQVTLSCSPISGHRSVSWYQQTPGQGLQFLFEYFSETQRNKGNFPGRFSGRQFSNSRSEMNVSTLELGDSALYLCASSLRTGTGEQYFGPGTRLTVT.

This clone has a handful of counts. The CDR3 nucleotides read TGTGCCAGCAGTGAAGCGCTTCGAAGACTAGCGGGGCGAATAGCCAAAAACATTCAGTACTTC. It yields the protein CASSEALRRLAGRIAKNIQYF. The chain uses TRBV6-1 and TRBJ2-4, with 11 bases that match TRBD2. The trim removed 0 bases at V and 0 bases at J, leaving 13 bases unmatched. Germline V gene sequence: CDR1 MNHNS, CDR2 SASEGT. This CDR3 contains 21 residues.

The chain recombines TRBV12-3 or TRBV12-4 with TRBJ2-3; the D is unclear. This CDR3 contains 13 residues. V lost 4 bases, J lost 6 bases, and 11 bases lay in between. The CDR3 nucleotides read TGTGCCAGCAGTTCCATCGTAGGGGATACGCAGTATTTT. This encodes CASSSIVGDTQYF.

The table lists this clone with a count of one. V usage is TRBV7-8 and J usage is TRBJ1-2; D unresolved. Germline-derived CDR1 and CDR2 are SGHVS and FQNEAQ. V lost 3 bases and J 4 bases, leaving 9 bases between the germline ends. The CDR3 spans 13 residues. In DNA form, the CDR3 reads TGTGCCAGCAGCTTGGAACCTGGCTATGGCTACACCTTC. Protein product: CASSLEPGYGYTF. Full variable domain (outside the CDR3, taken from reference TRBV7-8 and TRBJ1-2): GAGVSQSPRYKVAKRGQDVALRCDPISGHVSLFWYQQALGQGPEFLTYFQNEAQLDKSGLPSDRFFAERPEGSVSTLKIQRTQQEDSAVYLCASSLEPGYGYTFGSGTRLTVV.

The chain combines TRBV7-2 with TRBJ1-5; D possibly corresponds to TRBD1 (5 bases). Germline V CDR1 and CDR2: SGHTA, FQGNSA. The CDR3 consists of 13 residues. The germline V and J ends were trimmed by 1 base and 6 bases, with 7 bases remaining between them. The CDR3 loop is CASSLEGAQPQHF. The DNA of the CDR3 is TGTGCCAGCAGCTTAGAAGGGGCTCAGCCCCAGCATTTT.